The table lists the clone carrying this TCR beta chain with a few counts. Its antigen is not known. Then a second PCR, running about 7 to 11 cycles, was carried out with a sample-barcoded 5' primer and a J-beta primer mix. One entry per CDR3 protein results from TCRdb running MiXCR on the 5' RACE reads. The sample carries 1,800,000 or so distinct CDR3 sequences, roughly 43% recorded once. This record comes from a study of blood T cells in healthy people across ages. Study observations and caveats: Roughly linear age-related decline in beta diversity appeared, significant by age 40. Expanded clonotype changes were possibly confounded by unknown donor CMV status. Strong correlation linked observed beta diversity and percent naive T cells.

Germline V gene sequence: CDR1 SGHTA, CDR2 FQGNSA. The CDR3 is made up of 15 amino acids. Trimming removed 6 bases from V and 1 base from J, with 16 bases in between. This TCR came from a human donor in good health. V gene TRBV7-2 combines with J gene TRBJ2-7; no definite D call. The sample taken for sequencing was blood. The CDR3 is CASRLDGLWSYEQYF. In DNA, the CDR3 is TGTGCCAGCAGGCTGGACGGCCTTTGGTCCTACGAGCAGTACTTC.